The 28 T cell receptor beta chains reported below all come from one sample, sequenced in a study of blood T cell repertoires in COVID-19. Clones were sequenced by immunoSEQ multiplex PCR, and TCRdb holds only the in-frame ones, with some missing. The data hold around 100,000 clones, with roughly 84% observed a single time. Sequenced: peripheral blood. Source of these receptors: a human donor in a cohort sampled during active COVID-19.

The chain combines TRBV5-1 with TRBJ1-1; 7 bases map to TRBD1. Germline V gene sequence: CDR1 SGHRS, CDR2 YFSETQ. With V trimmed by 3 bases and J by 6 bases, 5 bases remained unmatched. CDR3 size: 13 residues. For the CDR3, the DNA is TGCGCCAGCAGCTGGACAGGCTCAGCTGAAGCTTTCTTT. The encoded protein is CASSWTGSAEAFF.

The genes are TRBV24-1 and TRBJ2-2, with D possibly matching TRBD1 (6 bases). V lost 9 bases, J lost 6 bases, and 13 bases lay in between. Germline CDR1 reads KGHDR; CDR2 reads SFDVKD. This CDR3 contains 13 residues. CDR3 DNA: TGTGCCACCGAAGGGACAAGAGCCGGGGAGCTGTTTTTT. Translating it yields CATEGTRAGELFF.

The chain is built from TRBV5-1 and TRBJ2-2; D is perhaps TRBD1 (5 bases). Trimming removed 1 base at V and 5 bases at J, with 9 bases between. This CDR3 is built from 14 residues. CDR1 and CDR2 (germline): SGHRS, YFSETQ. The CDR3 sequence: CASSLQDITGELFF. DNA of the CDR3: TGCGCCAGCAGCTTGCAGGACATTACCGGGGAGCTGTTTTTT.

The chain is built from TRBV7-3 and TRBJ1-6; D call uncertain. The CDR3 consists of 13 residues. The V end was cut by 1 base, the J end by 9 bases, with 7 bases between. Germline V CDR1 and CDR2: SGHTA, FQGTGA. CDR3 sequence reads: CASSLISGSPLHF. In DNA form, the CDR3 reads TGTGCCAGCAGCTTAATATCGGGTTCACCCCTCCACTTT.

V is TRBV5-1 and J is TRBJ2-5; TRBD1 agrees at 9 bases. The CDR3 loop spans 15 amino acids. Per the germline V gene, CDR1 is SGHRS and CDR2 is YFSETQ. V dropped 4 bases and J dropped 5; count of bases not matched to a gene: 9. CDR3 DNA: TGCGCCAGCAGCCCAGGACAGGGGTCTCTGGAGACCCAGTACTTC. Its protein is CASSPGQGSLETQYF.

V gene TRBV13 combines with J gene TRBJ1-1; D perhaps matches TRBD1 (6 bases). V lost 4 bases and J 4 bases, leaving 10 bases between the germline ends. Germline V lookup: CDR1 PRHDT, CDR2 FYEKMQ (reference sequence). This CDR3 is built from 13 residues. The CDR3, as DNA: TGTGCCAGCAGCTACGTCAGGGGCACTGAAGCTTTCTTT. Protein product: CASSYVRGTEAFF. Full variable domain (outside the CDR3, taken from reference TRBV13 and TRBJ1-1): AAGVIQSPRHLIKEKRETATLKCYPIPRHDTVYWYQQGPGQDPQFLISFYEKMQSDKGSIPDRFSAQQFSDYHSELNMSSLELGDSALYFCASSYVRGTEAFFGQGTRLTVV.

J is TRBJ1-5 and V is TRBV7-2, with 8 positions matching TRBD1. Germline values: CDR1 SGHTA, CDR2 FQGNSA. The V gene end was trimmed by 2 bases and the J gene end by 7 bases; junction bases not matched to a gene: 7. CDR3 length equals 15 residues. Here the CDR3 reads CASSLSRGQDQPQHF. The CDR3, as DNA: TGTGCCAGCAGCTTATCCAGGGGGCAGGACCAGCCCCAGCATTTT.

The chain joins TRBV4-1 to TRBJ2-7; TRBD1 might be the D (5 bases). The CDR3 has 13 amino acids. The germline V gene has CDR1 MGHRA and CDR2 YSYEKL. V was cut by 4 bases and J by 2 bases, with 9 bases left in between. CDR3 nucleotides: TGCGCCAGCAGCCTTACGGACACCTACGAGCAGTACTTC. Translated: CASSLTDTYEQYF.

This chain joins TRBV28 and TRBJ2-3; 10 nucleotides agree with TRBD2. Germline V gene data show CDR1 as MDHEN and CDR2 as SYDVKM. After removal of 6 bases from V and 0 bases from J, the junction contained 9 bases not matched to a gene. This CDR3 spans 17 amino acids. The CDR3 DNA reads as TGTGCCAGCAGCGACCCAGGACTAGCGGCTAGCACAGATACGCAGTATTTT. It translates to CASSDPGLAASTDTQYF. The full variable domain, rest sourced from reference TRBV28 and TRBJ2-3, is DVKVTQSSRYLVKRTGEKVFLECVQDMDHENMFWYRQDPGLGLRLIYFSYDVKMKEKGDIPEGYSVSREKKERFSLILESASTNQTSMYLCASSDPGLAASTDTQYFGPGTRLTVL.

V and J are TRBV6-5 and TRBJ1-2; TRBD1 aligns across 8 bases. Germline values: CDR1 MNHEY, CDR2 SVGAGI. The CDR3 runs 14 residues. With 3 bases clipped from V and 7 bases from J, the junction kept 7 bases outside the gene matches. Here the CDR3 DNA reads TGTGCCAGCAGTTATGACAGGGGCGGCGGTGGCTACACCTTC. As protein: CASSYDRGGGGYTF.

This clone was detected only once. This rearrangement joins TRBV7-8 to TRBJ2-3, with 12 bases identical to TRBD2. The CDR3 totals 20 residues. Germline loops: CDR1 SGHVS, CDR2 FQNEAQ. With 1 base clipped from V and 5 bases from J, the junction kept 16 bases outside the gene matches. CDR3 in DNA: TGTGCCAGCAGCTTAGTGAGGGCTAGCGGGAGGGAAGGGTCCAAAGATACGCAGTATTTT. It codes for CASSLVRASGREGSKDTQYF.

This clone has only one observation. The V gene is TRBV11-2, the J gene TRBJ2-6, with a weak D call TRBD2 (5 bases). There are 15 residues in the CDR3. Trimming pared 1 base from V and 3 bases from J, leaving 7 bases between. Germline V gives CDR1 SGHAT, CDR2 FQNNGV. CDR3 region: CASSLGGYGANVLTF. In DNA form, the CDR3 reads TGTGCCAGCAGCTTAGGAGGGTATGGGGCCAACGTCCTGACTTTC. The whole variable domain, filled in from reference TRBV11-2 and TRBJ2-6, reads EAGVAQSPRYKIIEKRQSVAFWCNPISGHATLYWYQQILGQGPKLLIQFQNNGVVDDSQLPKDRFSAERLKGVDSTLKIQPAKLEDSAVYLCASSLGGYGANVLTFGAGSRLTVL.

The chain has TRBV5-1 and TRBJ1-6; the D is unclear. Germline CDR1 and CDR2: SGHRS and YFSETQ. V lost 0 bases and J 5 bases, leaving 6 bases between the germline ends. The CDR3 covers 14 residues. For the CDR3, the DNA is TGCGCCAGCAGCTTGGCCCTTAATAATTCACCCCTCCACTTT. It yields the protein CASSLALNNSPLHF.

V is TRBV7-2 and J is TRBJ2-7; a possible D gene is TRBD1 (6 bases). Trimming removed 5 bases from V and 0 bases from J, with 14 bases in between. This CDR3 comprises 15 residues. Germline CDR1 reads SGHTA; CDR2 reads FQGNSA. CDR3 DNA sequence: TGTGCCAGCAGCCCTGGACAGTGGAGCTCCTACGAGCAGTACTTC. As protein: CASSPGQWSSYEQYF.

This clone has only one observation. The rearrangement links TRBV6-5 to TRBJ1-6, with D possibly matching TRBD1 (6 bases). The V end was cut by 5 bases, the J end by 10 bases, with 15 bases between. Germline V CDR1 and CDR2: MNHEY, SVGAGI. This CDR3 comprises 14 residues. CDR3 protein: CASSRTGFGSPLHF. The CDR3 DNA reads TGTGCCAGCAGTCGCACAGGGTTTGGCTCACCCCTCCACTTT.

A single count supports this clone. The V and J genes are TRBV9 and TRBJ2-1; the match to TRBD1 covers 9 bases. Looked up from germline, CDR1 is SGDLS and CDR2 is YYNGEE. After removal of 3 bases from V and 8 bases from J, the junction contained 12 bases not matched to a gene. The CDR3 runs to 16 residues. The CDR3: CASSGVTGTGRDEQFF. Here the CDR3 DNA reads TGTGCCAGCAGCGGAGTAACCGGGACAGGGAGGGATGAGCAGTTCTTC.

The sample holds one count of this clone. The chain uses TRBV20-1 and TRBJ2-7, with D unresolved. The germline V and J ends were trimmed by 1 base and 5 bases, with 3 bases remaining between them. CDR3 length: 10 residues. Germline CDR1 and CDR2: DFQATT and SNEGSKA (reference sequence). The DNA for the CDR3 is TGCAGTGCTAGAGTCAACGAGCAGTACTTC. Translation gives CSARVNEQYF.

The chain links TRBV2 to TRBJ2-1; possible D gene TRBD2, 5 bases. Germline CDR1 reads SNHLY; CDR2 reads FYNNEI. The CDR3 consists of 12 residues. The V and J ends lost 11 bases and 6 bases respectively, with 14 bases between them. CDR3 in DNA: TGTGCCTCGCTTGAGGGAAGCAATGAGCAGTTCTTC. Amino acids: CASLEGSNEQFF.

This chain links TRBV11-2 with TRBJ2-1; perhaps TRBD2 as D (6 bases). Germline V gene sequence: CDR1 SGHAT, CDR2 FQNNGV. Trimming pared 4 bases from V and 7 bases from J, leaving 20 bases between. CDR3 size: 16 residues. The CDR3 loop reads CASSSFAGTQKNEQFF. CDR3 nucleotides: TGTGCCAGCAGCTCGTTCGCCGGGACTCAGAAGAATGAGCAGTTCTTC.

The CDR3 bases are TGTGCCAGCAGCTTGACAGGGTTCTATGGCTACACCTTC. Translation gives CASSLTGFYGYTF. The chain recombines TRBV7-9 with TRBJ1-2, with TRBD1 matching over 7 bases. Losses at the gene ends were 3 bases for V and 4 bases for J; bases not matched to a gene: 2. The germline V gene has CDR1 SEHNR and CDR2 FQNEAQ (reference sequence). The CDR3 contains 13 residues.

CDR3 sequence: CATSDLAGANTGELFF. In DNA form, the CDR3 reads TGTGCCACCAGTGATTTAGCAGGGGCGAACACCGGGGAGCTGTTTTTT. This sequence joins TRBV24-1 and TRBJ2-2; D may be TRBD1 (6 bases). Germline V gene lookup returns CDR1 KGHDR and CDR2 SFDVKD. V lost 1 base to trimming and J lost 0 bases, with 8 bases between them. CDR3 size: 16 residues.

The CDR3 coding sequence is TGTGCCAGCAGCGAGGGAGGGGTGGGAGGCTACACCTTC. Its protein is CASSEGGVGGYTF. The gene calls are TRBV7-9 and TRBJ1-2, with D tentatively TRBD1 (5 bases). Trimming stripped 5 bases from V and 8 bases from J, with 15 bases between. Looked up from germline, CDR1 is SEHNR and CDR2 is FQNEAQ (reference sequence). This CDR3 is built from 13 residues.

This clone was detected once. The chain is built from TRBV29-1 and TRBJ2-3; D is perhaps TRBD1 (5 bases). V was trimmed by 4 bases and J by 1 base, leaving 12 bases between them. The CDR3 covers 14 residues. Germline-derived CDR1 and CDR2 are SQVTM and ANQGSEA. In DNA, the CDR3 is TGCAGCGTTGGTCCCAGGGTTGGCACAGATACGCAGTATTTT. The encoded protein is CSVGPRVGTDTQYF.

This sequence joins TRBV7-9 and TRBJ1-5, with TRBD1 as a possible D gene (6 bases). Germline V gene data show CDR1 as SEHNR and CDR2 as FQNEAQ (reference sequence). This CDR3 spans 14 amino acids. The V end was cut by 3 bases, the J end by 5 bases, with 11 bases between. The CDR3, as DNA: TGTGCCAGCAGCTTTGGGGGCCGTGATCAGCCCCAGCATTTT. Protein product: CASSFGGRDQPQHF.

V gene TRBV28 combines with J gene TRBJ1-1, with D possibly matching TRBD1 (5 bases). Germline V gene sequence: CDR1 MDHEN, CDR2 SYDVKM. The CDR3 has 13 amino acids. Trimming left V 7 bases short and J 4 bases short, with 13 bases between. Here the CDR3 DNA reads TGTGCCAGCAAATGGGGCAAGGGCACTGAAGCTTTCTTT. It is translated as CASKWGKGTEAFF.

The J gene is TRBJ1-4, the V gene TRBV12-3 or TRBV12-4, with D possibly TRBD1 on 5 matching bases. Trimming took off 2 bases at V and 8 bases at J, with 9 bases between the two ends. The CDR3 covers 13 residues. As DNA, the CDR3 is TGTGCCAGCAGTTTAATAGGGGAAGAAAAACTGTTTTTT. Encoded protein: CASSLIGEEKLFF.

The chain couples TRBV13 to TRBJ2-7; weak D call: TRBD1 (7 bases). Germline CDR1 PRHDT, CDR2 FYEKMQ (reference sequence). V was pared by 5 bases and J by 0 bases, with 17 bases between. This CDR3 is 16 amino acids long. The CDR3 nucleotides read TGTGCCAGCAGCCCCGGAGGGACAGCAATCTCCTACGAGCAGTACTTC. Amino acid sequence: CASSPGGTAISYEQYF.

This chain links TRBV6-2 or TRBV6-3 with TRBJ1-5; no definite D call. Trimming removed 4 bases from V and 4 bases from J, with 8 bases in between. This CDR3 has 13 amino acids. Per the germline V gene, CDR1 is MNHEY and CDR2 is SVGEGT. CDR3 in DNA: TGTGCCAGCAGTTGGGCCTTAAATCAGCCCCAGCATTTT. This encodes CASSWALNQPQHF.